A single sample gave rise to the 32 T cell receptor beta chains below, sequenced in a study of T cells in Graves' hyperthyroidism and ophthalmopathy. Amplified TCR beta CDR3 regions came from RNA transcripts. Carried out on the TCR CDR3, a first-round RT-PCR used the HTBI primer set. TCRdb independently ran MiXCR on the multiplex PCR reads; one entry per CDR3 protein. The table lists about 400,000 distinct CDR3 sequences, around 25% of them singletons. The specimen was blood. The receptor source for this set is a man between 50 and 59 years old with Graves' hyperthyroidism.

The J gene is TRBJ2-7, the V gene TRBV4-1; a weak D match, TRBD1 (6 bases). Trimming shortened V by 2 bases and J by 0 bases, and 8 bases separated the two germline ends. The CDR3 length is 14 residues. Looked up from germline, CDR1 is MGHRA and CDR2 is YSYEKL. The CDR3 bases are TGCGCCAGCAGCCAACGGGACAACTCCTACGAGCAGTACTTC. Translated: CASSQRDNSYEQYF.

This clonotype was observed at least ten times. A read error may produce the germline difference seen at one junction end. The V and J genes are TRBV2 and TRBJ1-4, with 7 bases identical to TRBD1. The CDR3 has 14 amino acids. Germline V gives CDR1 SNHLY, CDR2 FYNNEI. The CDR3 DNA reads as TGTGCCAGCAGAGAAGACAGGGTAGACGAAAAACTGTTTTTT. This encodes CASREDRVDEKLFF. The entire variable domain, with the rest obtained from reference TRBV2 and TRBJ1-4, is as follows: EPEVTQTPSHQVTQMGQEVILRCVPISNHLYFYWYRQILGQKVEFLVSFYNNEISEKSEIFDDQFSVERPDGSNFTLKIRSTKLEDSAMYFCASREDRVDEKLFFGSGTQLSVL.

The V gene is TRBV10-3, the J gene TRBJ2-5; TRBD1 agrees at 11 bases. This CDR3 is built from 15 residues. V lost 6 bases and J lost 1; bases outside the gene matches: 4. Germline lookup yields CDR1 ENHRY and CDR2 SYGVKD. The CDR3 DNA sequence: TGTGCCATCAGGAGGGACAGGGGGTCCCAAGAGACCCAGTACTTC. Translation: CAIRRDRGSQETQYF.

There are many counts of this clonotype. The chain couples TRBV6-1 to TRBJ2-1, with D hard to call. CDR1 is MNHNS and CDR2 is SASEGT in the germline V gene. This CDR3 is 13 amino acids long. V lost 3 bases, J lost 6 bases, and 9 bases lay in between. In nucleotides, the CDR3 is TGTGCCAGCAGTGATGGGCAGGTCAATGAGCAGTTCTTC. Its protein product is CASSDGQVNEQFF.

The chain couples TRBV6-9 to TRBJ1-5; D gene uncertain. V was clipped by 4 bases and J by 2 bases, with 12 bases between them. Germline-derived CDR1 and CDR2 are MNHGY and SVAAGI. CDR3 length equals 15 residues. DNA for the CDR3: TGTGCCAGCAGTTCCCCGGCCGGGGGCAATCAGCCCCAGCATTTT. Protein product: CASSSPAGGNQPQHF.

This clonotype was observed a handful of times. The V call is TRBV2, the J call TRBJ2-7, with TRBD2 matching 9 bases. After removal of 1 base from V and 0 bases from J, the junction contained 1 base not matched to a gene. The CDR3 runs to 15 residues. Per the germline V gene, CDR1 is SNHLY and CDR2 is FYNNEI. The CDR3 sequence is CASSEGTSASYEQYF. Here the CDR3 DNA reads TGTGCCAGCAGTGAAGGGACTAGCGCCTCCTACGAGCAGTACTTC. Combining the CDR3 with reference TRBV2 and TRBJ2-7 gives the whole variable domain EPEVTQTPSHQVTQMGQEVILRCVPISNHLYFYWYRQILGQKVEFLVSFYNNEISEKSEIFDDQFSVERPDGSNFTLKIRSTKLEDSAMYFCASSEGTSASYEQYFGPGTRLTVT.

This clonotype was seen more than once but under ten times. The rearrangement uses TRBV29-1 and TRBJ2-3; D is unresolved. This CDR3 is 12 amino acids long. CDR1 is SQVTM and CDR2 is ANQGSEA in the germline V gene. The ends were cut back, 8 bases at V and 6 bases at J, with 15 bases in the middle. The CDR3 DNA follows: TGCAGCTATAGATCTGCCCACGATACGCAGTATTTT. Its translation is CSYRSAHDTQYF.

This clonotype occurred a few times. V and J are TRBV11-2 and TRBJ1-5; no definite D call. V lost 6 bases, J lost 0 bases, and 9 bases lay in between. CDR3 size: 14 residues. CDR1 is SGHAT and CDR2 is FQNNGV in the germline V gene. The CDR3 loop is CASSPSYSNQPQHF. In nucleotides, the CDR3 is TGTGCCAGCAGTCCCAGTTATAGCAATCAGCCCCAGCATTTT.

This chain connects TRBV2 to TRBJ2-1; D might be TRBD2 (5 bases). This CDR3 contains 14 residues. From germline, CDR1 is SNHLY and CDR2 FYNNEI. The germline V and J ends were trimmed by 11 bases and 0 bases, with 14 bases remaining between them. The CDR3 loop reads CAGLRGLSYNEQFF. The CDR3 DNA reads as TGTGCCGGTTTACGGGGTCTCTCCTACAATGAGCAGTTCTTC. The complete variable domain, with remaining parts taken from reference TRBV2 and TRBJ2-1, reads EPEVTQTPSHQVTQMGQEVILRCVPISNHLYFYWYRQILGQKVEFLVSFYNNEISEKSEIFDDQFSVERPDGSNFTLKIRSTKLEDSAMYFCAGLRGLSYNEQFFGPGTRLTVL.

The chain combines TRBV5-1 with TRBJ2-5, with TRBD2 matching over 10 bases. With V trimmed by 6 bases and J by 1 base, 12 bases remained unmatched. In germline, CDR1 is SGHRS, CDR2 YFSETQ. The CDR3 runs to 17 residues. CDR3 in amino acids: CASTESSGRIVQETQYF. The CDR3 DNA reads as TGCGCCAGCACCGAGAGTAGCGGGAGGATTGTCCAAGAGACCCAGTACTTC.

V usage is TRBV5-6 and J usage is TRBJ1-1; no reliable D call. CDR3 length equals 12 residues. CDR1 is SGHDT, CDR2 YYEEEE, per germline. Trimming removed 7 bases at V and 6 bases at J, with 13 bases between. Here the CDR3 reads CASGDLGAEAFF. CDR3 DNA: TGTGCCAGCGGCGACCTCGGAGCTGAAGCTTTCTTT.

This clonotype was picked up a small number of times. The chain recombines TRBV5-1 with TRBJ1-6; D ambiguous. Trimming pared 0 bases from V and 6 bases from J, leaving 7 bases between. The CDR3 loop spans 14 amino acids. CDR1 is SGHRS, CDR2 YFSETQ, per germline. The CDR3 protein is CASSLAQPNSPLHF. CDR3 nucleotide sequence: TGCGCCAGCAGCTTGGCACAGCCTAATTCACCCCTCCACTTT. The full variable domain, its missing parts supplied by reference TRBV5-1 and TRBJ1-6, is KAGVTQTPRYLIKTRGQQVTLSCSPISGHRSVSWYQQTPGQGLQFLFEYFSETQRNKGNFPGRFSGRQFSNSRSEMNVSTLELGDSALYLCASSLAQPNSPLHFGNGTRLTVT.

The chain has TRBV11-2 and TRBJ1-2, with D hard to call. Per germline, CDR1 SGHAT and CDR2 FQNNGV. Trimming removed 4 bases at V and 3 bases at J, with 6 bases between. This CDR3 is 12 amino acids long. The CDR3 sequence is CASSSTYYGYTF. CDR3 coding DNA: TGTGCCAGCAGCTCAACTTACTATGGCTACACCTTC.

The table lists this clonotype with many counts. The chain has TRBV20-1 and TRBJ2-3, with TRBD2 matching over 7 bases. J gave up 2 bases and V 5 bases, and 10 bases lay outside the gene matches. The CDR3 spans 15 residues. The germline V gene has CDR1 DFQATT and CDR2 SNEGSKA (reference sequence). Written as DNA, the CDR3 is TGCAGTGCTGGGGGAGGGGACGTTCCCACAGATACGCAGTATTTT. Amino acids: CSAGGGDVPTDTQYF.

This clonotype was found a few times. This sequence joins TRBV9 and TRBJ2-1, with 10 positions matching TRBD2. The V segment lost 0 bases and the J segment 5 bases; nucleotides outside the gene matches: 5. CDR3 length equals 16 residues. Germline V gene data show CDR1 as SGDLS and CDR2 as YYNGEE. For the CDR3, the DNA is TGTGCCAGCAGCGTAGGATCTAGCGGGAGAGACAATGAGCAGTTCTTC. Its protein product is CASSVGSSGRDNEQFF. The complete variable domain, with remaining parts taken from reference TRBV9 and TRBJ2-1, reads DSGVTQTPKHLITATGQRVTLRCSPRSGDLSVYWYQQSLDQGLQFLIQYYNGEERAKGNILERFSAQQFPDLHSELNLSSLELGDSALYFCASSVGSSGRDNEQFFGPGTRLTVL.

Ten or more counts support this clonotype. The chain has TRBV3-1 and TRBJ1-1; 8 nucleotides line up with TRBD1. Germline loops: CDR1 LGHDT, CDR2 YNNKEL (reference sequence). The CDR3 runs 12 residues. V shed 1 base and J 8 bases; nucleotides not matched to a gene: 0. DNA for the CDR3: TGTGCCAGCAGCCAAGGACAGGGGGAAGCTTTCTTT. It codes for CASSQGQGEAFF.

V usage is TRBV7-3 and J usage is TRBJ2-1; 8 nucleotides agree with TRBD2. The germline CDR1 and CDR2 sequences are SGHTA and FQGTGA. V shed 5 bases, J shed 8 bases, and the junction held 14 bases outside the gene matches. There are 16 residues in the CDR3. CDR3 in DNA: TGTGCCAGCAGCCCCAGTAACGGGAGGGCCCTCCATGAGCAGTTCTTC. Residues: CASSPSNGRALHEQFF.

CDR3 loop: CSAWDREVLNEQFF. The CDR3 DNA follows: TGCAGTGCATGGGACAGGGAAGTTCTCAATGAGCAGTTCTTC. The chain has TRBV20-1 and TRBJ2-1; 9 bases align to TRBD1. Germline V gene lookup returns CDR1 DFQATT and CDR2 SNEGSKA (reference sequence). This CDR3 spans 14 amino acids. The V gene end was trimmed by 6 bases and the J gene end by 6 bases; junction bases not matched to a gene: 9.

The rearrangement joins TRBV6-1 to TRBJ2-5; D is unresolved. CDR3 length: 15 amino acids. Trimming removed 0 bases at V and 4 bases at J, with 12 bases between. In germline, CDR1 is MNHNS, CDR2 SASEGT. The CDR3 region has the DNA TGTGCCAGCAGTGAAGCGGGTGGGCCGGGAGAGACCCAGTACTTC. Protein: CASSEAGGPGETQYF.

The chain employs TRBV5-1 and TRBJ2-3; TRBD2 agrees at 8 bases. This CDR3 is 14 amino acids long. J lost 5 bases, V lost 0 bases, and 2 bases had no gene match. Germline CDR1 reads SGHRS; CDR2 reads YFSETQ. CDR3 coding DNA: TGCGCCAGCAGCTTGGAAGCGGGGGAAGATACGCAGTATTTT. It codes for CASSLEAGEDTQYF.

This clonotype has more than one count but fewer than ten. The genes are TRBV30 and TRBJ2-3, with no clear D. The V gene's germline CDR1 is GTSNPN and CDR2 SVGIG (reference sequence). Trimming took 4 bases from V and 0 from J, leaving 11 bases between them. The CDR3 covers 14 residues. Written as DNA, the CDR3 is TGTGCCTGGAACGACCTTTCTAGCACAGATACGCAGTATTTT. Translating it yields CAWNDLSSTDTQYF.

J is TRBJ2-3 and V is TRBV19; D not certain. The CDR3 is 13 residues long. Per germline, CDR1 LNHDA and CDR2 SQIVND (reference sequence). The V and J ends lost 3 bases and 6 bases respectively, with 10 bases between them. The CDR3 region has the DNA TGTGCCAGTAGTATCCGGGCGAGGGATACGCAGTATTTT. Translated, it gives CASSIRARDTQYF.

The rearrangement uses TRBV2 and TRBJ2-7; TRBD2 might be the D (5 bases). V was shortened by 3 bases and J by 6 bases, with 9 bases between the two germline ends. There are 12 residues in the CDR3. CDR1 and CDR2 (germline): SNHLY, FYNNEI. The CDR3 here is CASSEDLAEQYF. CDR3 in DNA: TGTGCCAGCAGTGAGGACTTGGCCGAGCAGTACTTC.

This clonotype was counted ten times or more. The V call is TRBV6-1, the J call TRBJ2-1; 11 nucleotides line up with TRBD2. The CDR3 loop spans 14 amino acids. The J segment lost 4 bases and the V segment lost 6 bases, leaving 2 bases of the junction unmatched. The germline V gene encodes CDR1 MNHNS and CDR2 SASEGT. The DNA of the CDR3 is TGTGCCAGCAGAGGACTAGCGGGTTACAATGAGCAGTTCTTC. It translates to CASRGLAGYNEQFF.

This clonotype was counted between two and nine times. The chain uses TRBV20-1 and TRBJ1-6, with TRBD1 identical over 8 bases. The junction had 5 bases not matched to a gene; V was cut back by 5 bases and J by 2 bases. CDR1 DFQATT and CDR2 SNEGSKA come from the germline V gene (reference sequence). This CDR3 spans 15 amino acids. This CDR3 reads CSAQQGAAYNSPLHF. CDR3 nucleotides: TGCAGTGCTCAGCAGGGGGCCGCCTATAATTCACCCCTCCACTTT.

The chain employs TRBV19 and TRBJ2-3, with a tentative D call TRBD2 (6 bases). The V end was cut by 7 bases, the J end by 1 base, with 15 bases between. In germline, CDR1 is LNHDA, CDR2 SQIVND (reference sequence). This CDR3 is 15 amino acids long. This CDR3 reads CASNSPRRGTDTQYF. In nucleotides, the CDR3 is TGTGCCAGTAACTCTCCGAGGAGGGGCACAGATACGCAGTATTTT.

The chain combines TRBV14 with TRBJ2-7; D might be TRBD1 (6 bases). This CDR3 is built from 14 residues. CDR1 and CDR2 from the germline V gene are SGHDN and FVKESK. Trimming removed 4 bases at V and 3 bases at J, with 13 bases between. In nucleotides, the CDR3 is TGTGCCAGCAGCCCCAGGGGTTTGGGCTACGAGCAGTACTTC. As protein: CASSPRGLGYEQYF. Drawing the rest from reference TRBV14 and TRBJ2-7, the complete variable domain is EAGVTQFPSHSVIEKGQTVTLRCDPISGHDNLYWYRRVMGKEIKFLLHFVKESKQDESGMPNNRFLAERTGGTYSTLKVQPAELEDSGVYFCASSPRGLGYEQYFGPGTRLTVT.

In this sample, this clonotype turned up a few times. The V and J genes are TRBV20-1 and TRBJ2-5; TRBD1 aligns across 7 bases. CDR3 size: 12 residues. Germline assignment: CDR1 DFQATT and CDR2 SNEGSKA (reference sequence). V lost 6 bases and J lost 6; bases outside the gene matches: 7. The CDR3 here is CSALDRWQTQYF. CDR3 nucleotide sequence: TGCAGTGCCCTGGACAGGTGGCAGACCCAGTACTTC.

The count of this clonotype is one. The junction shows a germline mismatch at one end, possibly a read error. The chain recombines TRBV28 with TRBJ1-1; 7 positions match TRBD1. CDR3 length: 12 residues. The germline V gene encodes CDR1 MDHEN and CDR2 SYDVKM. This CDR3 is CASKGANAEASF. CDR3 DNA: TGTGCCAGCAAGGGGGCGAACGCTGAAGCTTCCTTT. Based on the CDR3 plus reference TRBV28 and TRBJ1-1, the full variable domain is DVKVTQSSRYLVKRTGEKVFLECVQDMDHENMFWYRQDPGLGLRLIYFSYDVKMKEKGDIPEGYSVSREKKERFSLILESASTNQTSMYLCASKGANAEASFGQGTRLTVV.

The chain joins TRBV6-1 to TRBJ2-7; D is uncertain. There are 13 residues in the CDR3. CDR1 and CDR2 (germline): MNHNS, SASEGT. V lost 5 bases to trimming and J lost 1 base, with 9 bases between them. For the CDR3, the DNA is TGTGCCAGCAGTTTGACACATTCCTACGAGCAGTACTTC. It yields the protein CASSLTHSYEQYF.

The chain employs TRBV10-3 and TRBJ2-1; 8 nucleotides agree with TRBD1. The trim removed 4 bases at V and 6 bases at J, leaving 8 bases unmatched. This CDR3 contains 15 residues. CDR1 is ENHRY, CDR2 SYGVKD, per germline. The CDR3 DNA sequence: TGTGCCATCAGTGGTACCGGGACAGGCTCCAATGAGCAGTTCTTC. Translation gives CAISGTGTGSNEQFF.

This clonotype was observed a few times. In DNA form, the CDR3 reads TGTGCCAGCAGTTCTAGCGGGAGAGGAACCGGGGAGCTGTTTTTT. Residues: CASSSSGRGTGELFF. The chain employs TRBV6-5 and TRBJ2-2, with TRBD2 matching 10 bases. Germline CDR1 reads MNHEY; CDR2 reads SVGAGI. The CDR3 length is 15 residues. Germline trimming cut 4 bases from V and 5 bases from J; bases unmatched to any gene: 4.